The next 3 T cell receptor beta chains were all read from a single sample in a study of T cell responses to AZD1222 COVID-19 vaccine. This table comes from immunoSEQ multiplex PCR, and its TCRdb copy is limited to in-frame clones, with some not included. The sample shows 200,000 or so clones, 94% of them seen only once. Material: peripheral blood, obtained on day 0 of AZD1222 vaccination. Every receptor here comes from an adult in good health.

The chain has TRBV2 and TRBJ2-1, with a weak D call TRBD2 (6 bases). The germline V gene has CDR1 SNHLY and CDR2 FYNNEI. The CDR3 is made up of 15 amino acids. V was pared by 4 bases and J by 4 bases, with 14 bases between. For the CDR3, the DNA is TGTGCCAGCAGTGTTGGGGCTAGCGAGTACAATGAGCAGTTCTTC. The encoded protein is CASSVGASEYNEQFF.

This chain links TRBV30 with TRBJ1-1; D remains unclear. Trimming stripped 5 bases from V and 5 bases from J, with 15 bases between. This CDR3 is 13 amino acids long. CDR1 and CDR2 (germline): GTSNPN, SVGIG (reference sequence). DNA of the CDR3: TGTGCCTGGGCCCTGATTATCGGGACTGAAGCTTTCTTT. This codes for CAWALIIGTEAFF. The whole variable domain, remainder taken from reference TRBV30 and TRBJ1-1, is SQTIHQWPATLVQPVGSPLSLECTVEGTSNPNLYWYRQAAGRGLQLLFYSVGIGQISSEVPQNLSASRPQDRQFILSSKKLLLSDSGFYLCAWALIIGTEAFFGQGTRLTVV.

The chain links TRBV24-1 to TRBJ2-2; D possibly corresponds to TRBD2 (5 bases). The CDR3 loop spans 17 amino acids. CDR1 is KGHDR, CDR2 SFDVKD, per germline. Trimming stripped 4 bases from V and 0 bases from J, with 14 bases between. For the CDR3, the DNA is TGTGCCACCAGTGACCACTGGACTGGCTCGAACACCGGGGAGCTGTTTTTT. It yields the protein CATSDHWTGSNTGELFF.